Included here is one T cell receptor (beta chain) sequence, with context. The specificity of this receptor is unknown. No much larger clone exists at a distance of one base, and base qualities are not known. These data belong to a study of tumor-infiltrating lymphocytes in primary liver carcinoma (dated by TCRdb to the late 2010s). For context, the study as a whole: Between November 2015 and early 2016, roughly 5 patients in China with histopathologically diagnosed primary liver carcinoma had their tumors surgically resected. Repertoires from technical replicates were highly reproducible, with mean shared-clone rates roughly 0.87 and correlation coefficients above 0.95. Across five regions of each liver tumor, along with adjacent normal tissue and blood, the study brought together TCRbeta repertoire sequencing, expression microarrays and whole-exome sequencing. Tumors of the five patients were stage T1-T3 N0M0 with maximum diameters of about 4.2 to 10 cm. The five patients, three men and two women aged 30 to 69 years, had hepatocellular carcinoma (four) or combined HCC and intrahepatic cholangiocarcinoma (one). A total of some 35 specimens from 5 patients went through TCRbeta repertoire sequencing, namely 25 tumor regions, 5 adjacent noncancerous liver tissues and 5 peripheral blood samples. Each sample produced roughly 3.65 to 7.5 million productive TCRbeta reads, and read depth showed no significant difference between tissue types.

Blood RNA was extracted from unsorted whole blood with TRIzol reagent; germline DNA came from the DNeasy Blood & Tissue kit. At the time of sampling, the patients had chronic HBV infection and had not received any treatment. Before surgery, 4 to 5 milliliters of peripheral blood were collected into K2EDTA tubes. General findings and caveats noted by the study authors: The top 250 clones accounted for a significantly greater share of the repertoire in tumors than in blood (p = 0.039). Only 4 or 5 patients were included in the study, and the authors note that the findings should be validated in a larger study. Because the samples were bulk and unsorted, CD4+ and CD8+ T cell repertoires could not be compared. Because only the TCR beta chain was sequenced and unpaired alpha chains were not captured, true repertoire diversity is likely underestimated. Pairs of tumor regions showed greater repertoire overlap (mean roughly 35%) than tumor-adjacent pairs (about 17%) or tumor-blood pairs (roughly 15%), which is consistent with antigen-driven expansion.

Inclusive of the bounding cysteine and phenylalanine, the CDR3 is 12 residues long. The only DNA kept is the CDR3, 36 bases in frame from the first base. The junction carries 5 bases between V and J, which are trimmed by 5 bases and 0 bases respectively. The germline V gene (reference sequence) sets CDR1 to DFQATT and CDR2 to SNEGSKA. Starting from roughly 500 ng total RNA, TCRbeta-specific cDNA was produced by reverse transcription with a constant-region primer and ProtoScript II reverse transcriptase. Three nested multiplex PCR rounds, following a slightly modified ARM-PCR procedure, were used to build the TCRbeta libraries. Each of the first two PCR rounds ran for about 9 cycles and used multiplex TRBV1-TRBV30 forward primers together with a Cbeta reverse primer. Sample barcodes and Illumina adapters were attached in a final 25-cycle PCR using Deep VentR polymerase. Before sequencing, amplicons of 200-500 bp were purified from gel using a QIAquick gel extraction kit. An Illumina HiSeq 2500 was used to sequence the TCRbeta amplicons, generating 250-bp paired-end reads. As for the authors' bioinformatics: To recover full CDR3 sequences, reads were quality-trimmed using Trimmomatic v0.33 and paired reads were then merged using FLASH v1.2.11. V, D and J germline segments were assigned to the rearranged TCRbeta sequences using MiGEC v1.2.1b. VDJtools v1.0.0 computed clonotype statistics and Shannon-Wiener diversity indices. Except for diversity analysis, only each sample's 250 most abundant clonotypes were used in subsequent analyses to reduce sampling bias. TCRdb itself trimmed the public reads at Q25 with fastp, ran MiXCR and retained productive beta chains. Merged by CDR3 protein, the rows form single entries marked with the most common genes and DNA. TCRdb, rather than the study authors, made the V and J calls. Here the sample has about 350,000 distinct CDR3 sequences; 65% occur a single time. Approximately 5.9% of the sample is in the top ten clones.

In this chain, TRBV20-1 is recombined with TRBJ2-1, with no confidently assigned D gene. The receptor was derived from a man aged 40-50 years with primary liver carcinoma and hepatitis B virus infection. Specimen: peripheral blood. CDR3 loop: CSAYGSYNEQFF. The nucleotide sequence reads TGCAGTGCTTACGGCTCCTACAATGAGCAGTTCTTC.